The sequence of this TCR beta chain was determined in a study of beta chain features in type 1 diabetes. What was sequenced were expressed TCRB transcripts, since all of the isolated RNA had been reverse transcribed. Produced via immunoSEQ multiplex PCR; TCRdb's table is partial and in-frame only. The table lists hundreds of thousands of clones, roughly 15% of them singletons. Germline V gene sequence: CDR1 GTSNPN, CDR2 SVGIG (reference sequence). This CDR3 has 14 residues. Trimming took 0 bases from V and 3 from J, leaving 8 bases between them. This clonotype originated in a man aged 18 to 29 in good health. Sequencing was carried out using naive CD4+ T cells from blood. V is TRBV30 and J is TRBJ2-2; D call uncertain. The CDR3 DNA reads TGTGCCTGGAGTGTAGGGTCTTACACCGGGGAGCTGTTTTTT. Translation: CAWSVGSYTGELFF.